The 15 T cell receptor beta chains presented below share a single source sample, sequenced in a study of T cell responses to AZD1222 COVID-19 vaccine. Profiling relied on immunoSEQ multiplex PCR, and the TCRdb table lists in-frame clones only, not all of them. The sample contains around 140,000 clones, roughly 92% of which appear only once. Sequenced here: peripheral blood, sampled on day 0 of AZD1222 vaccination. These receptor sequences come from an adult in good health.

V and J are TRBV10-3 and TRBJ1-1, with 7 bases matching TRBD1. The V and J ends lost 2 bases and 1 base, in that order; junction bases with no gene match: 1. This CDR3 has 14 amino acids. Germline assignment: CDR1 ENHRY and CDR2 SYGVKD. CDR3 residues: CAISEGQENTEAFF. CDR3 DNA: TGTGCCATCAGTGAGGGACAGGAGAACACTGAAGCTTTCTTT.

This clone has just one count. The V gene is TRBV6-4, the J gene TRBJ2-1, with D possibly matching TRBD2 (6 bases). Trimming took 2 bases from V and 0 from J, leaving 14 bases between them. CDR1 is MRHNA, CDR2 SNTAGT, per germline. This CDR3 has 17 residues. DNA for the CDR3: TGTGCCAGCAGTGACATTCCGGAGGGGAGCTCCTACAATGAGCAGTTCTTC. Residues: CASSDIPEGSSYNEQFF.

DNA for the CDR3: TGTGCCACCAGTGATATAGATGACGTTTGGAATGAGCAGTTCTTC. Translated: CATSDIDDVWNEQFF. The rearrangement joins TRBV24-1 to TRBJ2-1; D is unclear. V lost 3 bases to trimming and J lost 7 bases, with 15 bases between them. The CDR3 has 15 residues. The germline gives CDR1 KGHDR, CDR2 SFDVKD.

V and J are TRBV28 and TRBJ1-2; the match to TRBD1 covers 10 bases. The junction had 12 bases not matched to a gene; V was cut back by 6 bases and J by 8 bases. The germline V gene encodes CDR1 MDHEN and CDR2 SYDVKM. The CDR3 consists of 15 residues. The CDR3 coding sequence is TGTGCCAGCAGAATCCGAGGGACAGGGGATCAGGGCTACACCTTC. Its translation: CASRIRGTGDQGYTF.

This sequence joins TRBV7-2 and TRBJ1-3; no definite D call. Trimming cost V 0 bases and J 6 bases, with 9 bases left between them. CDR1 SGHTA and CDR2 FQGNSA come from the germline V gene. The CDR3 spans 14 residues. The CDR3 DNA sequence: TGTGCCAGCAGCTTAGCAGGGAGGGCAAACACCATATATTTT. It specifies CASSLAGRANTIYF.

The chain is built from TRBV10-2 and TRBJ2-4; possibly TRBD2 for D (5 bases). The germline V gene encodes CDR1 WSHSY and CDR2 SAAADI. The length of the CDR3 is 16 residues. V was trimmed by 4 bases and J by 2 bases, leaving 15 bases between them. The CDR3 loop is CASSGLGVETKNIQYF. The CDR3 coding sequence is TGCGCCAGCAGTGGTTTGGGAGTGGAGACCAAAAACATTCAGTACTTC.

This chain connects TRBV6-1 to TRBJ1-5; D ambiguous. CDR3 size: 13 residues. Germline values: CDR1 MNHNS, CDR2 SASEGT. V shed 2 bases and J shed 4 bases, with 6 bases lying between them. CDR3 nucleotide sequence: TGTGCCAGCAGTGAAATTGGGAATCAGCCCCAGCATTTT. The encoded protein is CASSEIGNQPQHF.

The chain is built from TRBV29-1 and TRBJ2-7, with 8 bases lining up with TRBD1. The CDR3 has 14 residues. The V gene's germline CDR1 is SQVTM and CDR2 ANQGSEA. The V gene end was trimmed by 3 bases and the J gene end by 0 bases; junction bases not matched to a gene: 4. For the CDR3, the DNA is TGCAGCGTTGAGGACAGGGTCTCCTCCTACGAGCAGTACTTC. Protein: CSVEDRVSSYEQYF.

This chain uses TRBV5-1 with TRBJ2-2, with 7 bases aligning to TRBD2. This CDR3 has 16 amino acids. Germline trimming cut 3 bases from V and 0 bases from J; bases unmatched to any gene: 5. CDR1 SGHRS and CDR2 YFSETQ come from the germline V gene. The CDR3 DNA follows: TGCGCCAGCAGCTCCCCCGGGAGGACGAACACCGGGGAGCTGTTTTTT. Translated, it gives CASSSPGRTNTGELFF. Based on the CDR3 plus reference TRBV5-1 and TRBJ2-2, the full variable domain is KAGVTQTPRYLIKTRGQQVTLSCSPISGHRSVSWYQQTPGQGLQFLFEYFSETQRNKGNFPGRFSGRQFSNSRSEMNVSTLELGDSALYLCASSSPGRTNTGELFFGEGSRLTVL.

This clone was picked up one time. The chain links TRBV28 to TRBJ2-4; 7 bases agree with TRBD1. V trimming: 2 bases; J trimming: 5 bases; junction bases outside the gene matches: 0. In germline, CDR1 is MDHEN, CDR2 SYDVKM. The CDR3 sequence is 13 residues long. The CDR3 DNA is TGTGCCAGCAGTTTAACAGGGGAAAACATTCAGTACTTC. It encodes CASSLTGENIQYF.

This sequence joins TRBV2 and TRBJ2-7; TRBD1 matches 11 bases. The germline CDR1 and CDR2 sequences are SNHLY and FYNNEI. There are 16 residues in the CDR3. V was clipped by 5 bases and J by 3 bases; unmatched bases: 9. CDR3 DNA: TGTGCCAGCAGTCTAAAAGGGACAGGGGGAGGCTACGAGCAGTACTTC. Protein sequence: CASSLKGTGGGYEQYF.

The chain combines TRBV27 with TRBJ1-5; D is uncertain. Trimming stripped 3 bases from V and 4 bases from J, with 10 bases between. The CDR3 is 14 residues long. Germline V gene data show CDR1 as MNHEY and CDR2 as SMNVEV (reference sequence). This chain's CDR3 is CASSFDATNQPQHF. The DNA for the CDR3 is TGTGCCAGCAGTTTTGATGCTACTAATCAGCCCCAGCATTTT.

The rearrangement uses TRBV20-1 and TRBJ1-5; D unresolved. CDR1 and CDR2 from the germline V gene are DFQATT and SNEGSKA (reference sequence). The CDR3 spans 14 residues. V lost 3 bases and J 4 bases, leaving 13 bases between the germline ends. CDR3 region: CSASIVSGNQPQHF. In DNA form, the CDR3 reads TGCAGTGCTAGTATCGTCTCCGGGAATCAGCCCCAGCATTTT.

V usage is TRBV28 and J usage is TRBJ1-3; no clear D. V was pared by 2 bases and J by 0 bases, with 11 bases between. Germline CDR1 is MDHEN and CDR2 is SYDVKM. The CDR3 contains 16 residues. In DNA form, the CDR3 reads TGTGCCAGCAGTTTAGTAGCCACGTACTCTGGAAACACCATATATTTT. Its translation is CASSLVATYSGNTIYF. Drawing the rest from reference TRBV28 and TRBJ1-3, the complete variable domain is DVKVTQSSRYLVKRTGEKVFLECVQDMDHENMFWYRQDPGLGLRLIYFSYDVKMKEKGDIPEGYSVSREKKERFSLILESASTNQTSMYLCASSLVATYSGNTIYFGEGSWLTVV.

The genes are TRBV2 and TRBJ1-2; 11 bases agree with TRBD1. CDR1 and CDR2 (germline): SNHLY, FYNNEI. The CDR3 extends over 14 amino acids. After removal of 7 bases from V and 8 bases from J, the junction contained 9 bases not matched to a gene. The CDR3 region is CASTRGQGARGYTF. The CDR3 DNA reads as TGTGCCAGCACCCGCGGACAGGGGGCGCGGGGCTACACCTTC.